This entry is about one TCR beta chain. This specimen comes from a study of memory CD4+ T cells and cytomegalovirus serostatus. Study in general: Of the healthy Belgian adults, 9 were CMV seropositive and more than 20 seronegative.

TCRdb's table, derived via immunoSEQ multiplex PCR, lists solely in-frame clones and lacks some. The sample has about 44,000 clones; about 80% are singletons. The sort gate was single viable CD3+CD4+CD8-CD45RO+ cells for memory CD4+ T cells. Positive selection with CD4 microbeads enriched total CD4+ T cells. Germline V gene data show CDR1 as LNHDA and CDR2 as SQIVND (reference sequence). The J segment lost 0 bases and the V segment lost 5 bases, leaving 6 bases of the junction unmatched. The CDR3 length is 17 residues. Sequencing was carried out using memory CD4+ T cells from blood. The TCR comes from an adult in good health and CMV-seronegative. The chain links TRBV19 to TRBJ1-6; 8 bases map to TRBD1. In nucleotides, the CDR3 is TGTGCCAGTAGTGCGCAGGGGGCGAGCTCCTATAATTCACCCCTCCACTTT. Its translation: CASSAQGASSYNSPLHF.